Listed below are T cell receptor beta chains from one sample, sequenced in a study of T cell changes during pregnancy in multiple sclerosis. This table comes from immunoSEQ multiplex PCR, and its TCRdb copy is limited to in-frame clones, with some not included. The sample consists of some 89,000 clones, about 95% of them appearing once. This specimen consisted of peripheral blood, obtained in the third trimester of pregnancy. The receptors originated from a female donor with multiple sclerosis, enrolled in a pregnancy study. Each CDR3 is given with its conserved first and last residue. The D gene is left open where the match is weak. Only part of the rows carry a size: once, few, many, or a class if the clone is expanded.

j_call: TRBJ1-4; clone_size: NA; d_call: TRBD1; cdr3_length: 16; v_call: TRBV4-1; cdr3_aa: CASSLLTGAGYEKLFF; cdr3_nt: TGCGCCAGCAGCCTCCTTACAGGGGCAGGGTATGAAAAACTGTTTTTT
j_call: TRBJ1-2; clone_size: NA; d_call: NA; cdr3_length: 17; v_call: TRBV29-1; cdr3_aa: CSVEDYGLTGVPYGYTF; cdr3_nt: TGCAGCGTTGAAGATTATGGGCTGACGGGGGTCCCCTATGGCTACACCTTC
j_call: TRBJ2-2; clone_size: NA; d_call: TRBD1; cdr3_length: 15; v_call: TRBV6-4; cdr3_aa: CASSPETGDTGELFF; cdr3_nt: TGTGCCAGCAGCCCCGAGACAGGGGACACCGGGGAGCTGTTTTTT
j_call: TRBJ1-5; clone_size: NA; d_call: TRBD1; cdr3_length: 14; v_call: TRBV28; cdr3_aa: CASSFGQGHQPQHF; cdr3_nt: TGTGCCAGCAGTTTCGGACAGGGACATCAGCCCCAGCATTTT
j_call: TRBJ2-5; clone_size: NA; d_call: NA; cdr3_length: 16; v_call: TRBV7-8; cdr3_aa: CASSLVTGGPGETQYF; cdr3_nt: TGTGCCAGCAGCTTAGTAACCGGGGGTCCTGGGGAGACCCAGTACTTC
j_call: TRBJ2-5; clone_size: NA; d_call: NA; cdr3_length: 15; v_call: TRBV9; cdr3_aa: CASSVGIENQETQYF; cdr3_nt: TGTGCCAGCAGCGTAGGAATAGAGAACCAAGAGACCCAGTACTTC
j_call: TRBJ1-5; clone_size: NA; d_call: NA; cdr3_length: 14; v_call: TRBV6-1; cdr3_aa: CASSEIPYNQPQHF; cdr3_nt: TGTGCCAGCAGTGAAATCCCCTACAATCAGCCCCAGCATTTT
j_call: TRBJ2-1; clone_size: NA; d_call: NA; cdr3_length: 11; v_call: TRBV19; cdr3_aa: CASGEVSGQFF; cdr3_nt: TGTGCCAGCGGGGAGGTTAGTGGGCAGTTCTTC
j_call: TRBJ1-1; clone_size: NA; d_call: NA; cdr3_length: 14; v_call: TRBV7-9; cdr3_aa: CASSLEYMNTEAFF; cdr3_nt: TGTGCCAGCAGCTTAGAATACATGAACACTGAAGCTTTCTTT
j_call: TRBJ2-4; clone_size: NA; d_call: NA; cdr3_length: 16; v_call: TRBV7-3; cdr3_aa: CASRAPFTGNKNIQYF; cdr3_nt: TGTGCCAGCAGAGCCCCCTTTACAGGTAATAAAAACATTCAGTACTTC
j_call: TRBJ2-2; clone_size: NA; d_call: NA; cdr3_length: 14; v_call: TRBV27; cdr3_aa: CASSPAVTTGELFF; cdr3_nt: TGTGCCAGCAGTCCAGCGGTTACCACCGGGGAGCTGTTTTTT
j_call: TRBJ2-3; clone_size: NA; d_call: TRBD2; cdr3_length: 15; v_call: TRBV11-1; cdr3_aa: CASSLILAGADTQYF; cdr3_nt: TGTGCCAGCAGCTTAATCTTAGCGGGGGCGGATACGCAGTATTTT
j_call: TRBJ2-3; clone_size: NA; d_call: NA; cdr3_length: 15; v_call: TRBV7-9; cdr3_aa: CASSLGVLETDTQYF; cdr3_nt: TGTGCCAGCAGCTTAGGGGTCCTAGAAACAGATACGCAGTATTTT
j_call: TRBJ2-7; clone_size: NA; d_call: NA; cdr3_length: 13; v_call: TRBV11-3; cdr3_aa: CASSFRGTYEQYF; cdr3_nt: TGTGCCAGCAGCTTTCGGGGAACCTACGAGCAGTACTTC
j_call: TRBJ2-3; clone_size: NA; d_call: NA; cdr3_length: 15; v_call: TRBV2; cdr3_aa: CASSERQAGTDTQYF; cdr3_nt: TGTGCCAGCAGTGAACGACAGGCAGGCACAGATACGCAGTATTTT
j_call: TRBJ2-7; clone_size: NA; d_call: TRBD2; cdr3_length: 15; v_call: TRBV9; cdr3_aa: CASSEAGGQTYEQYF; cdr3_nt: TGTGCCAGCAGCGAAGCGGGGGGACAGACCTACGAGCAGTACTTC
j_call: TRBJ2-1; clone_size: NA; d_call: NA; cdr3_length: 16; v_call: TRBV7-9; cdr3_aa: CASSLGPARISNEQFF; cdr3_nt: TGTGCCAGCAGCTTAGGGCCTGCTAGGATCAGCAATGAGCAGTTCTTC
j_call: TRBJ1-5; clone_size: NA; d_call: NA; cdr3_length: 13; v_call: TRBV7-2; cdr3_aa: CASSLGSYQPQHF; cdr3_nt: TGTGCCAGCAGCTTGGGGAGTTATCAGCCCCAGCATTTT
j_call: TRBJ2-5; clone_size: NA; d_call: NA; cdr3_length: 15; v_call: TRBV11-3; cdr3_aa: CASSSPWTDQETQYF; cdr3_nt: TGTGCCAGCAGCTCTCCATGGACTGACCAAGAGACCCAGTACTTC
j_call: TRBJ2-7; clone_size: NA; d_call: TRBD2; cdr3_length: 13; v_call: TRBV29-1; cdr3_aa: CSVEGGTPYEQYF; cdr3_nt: TGCAGCGTTGAGGGGGGGACCCCTTACGAGCAGTACTTC
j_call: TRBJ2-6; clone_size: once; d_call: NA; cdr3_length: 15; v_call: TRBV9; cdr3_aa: CASSVAGSGANVLTF; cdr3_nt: TGTGCCAGCAGCGTAGCAGGTTCTGGGGCCAACGTCCTGACTTTC
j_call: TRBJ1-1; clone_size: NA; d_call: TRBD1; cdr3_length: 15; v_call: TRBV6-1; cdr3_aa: CASSWTGNGNTEAFF; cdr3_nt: TGTGCCAGCAGTTGGACAGGGAACGGGAACACTGAAGCTTTCTTT
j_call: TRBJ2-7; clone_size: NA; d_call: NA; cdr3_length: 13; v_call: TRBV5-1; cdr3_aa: CASSLTVSAEQYF; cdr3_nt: TGCGCCAGCAGCTTGACAGTTTCTGCAGAGCAGTACTTC
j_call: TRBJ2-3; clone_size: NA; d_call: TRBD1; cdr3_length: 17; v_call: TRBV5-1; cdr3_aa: CASSLEQGATFTDTQYF; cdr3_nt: TGCGCCAGCAGCTTGGAACAGGGGGCCACTTTCACAGATACGCAGTATTTT
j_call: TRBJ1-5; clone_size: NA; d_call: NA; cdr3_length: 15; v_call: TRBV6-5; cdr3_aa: CASRKGVYSNQPQHF; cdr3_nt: TGTGCCAGCAGAAAAGGAGTTTATAGCAATCAGCCCCAGCATTTT
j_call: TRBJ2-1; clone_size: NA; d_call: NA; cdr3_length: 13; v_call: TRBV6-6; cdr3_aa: CASSYREGDEQFF; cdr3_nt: TGTGCCAGCAGTTACAGGGAGGGGGATGAGCAGTTCTTC
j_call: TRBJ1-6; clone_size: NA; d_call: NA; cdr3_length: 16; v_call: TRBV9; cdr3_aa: CASSEWQGSYNSPLHF; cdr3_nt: TGTGCCAGCAGCGAGTGGCAGGGCTCCTATAATTCACCCCTCCACTTT
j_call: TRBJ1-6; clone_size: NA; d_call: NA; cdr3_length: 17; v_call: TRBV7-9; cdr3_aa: CASSLAPGGGWNSPLHF; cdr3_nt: TGTGCCAGCAGCTTAGCGCCGGGAGGGGGTTGGAATTCACCCCTCCACTTT
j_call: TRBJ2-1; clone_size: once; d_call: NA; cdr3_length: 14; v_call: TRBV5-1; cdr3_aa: CASSGGLSYNEQFF; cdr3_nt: TGCGCCAGCAGCGGAGGACTCTCCTACAATGAGCAGTTCTTC
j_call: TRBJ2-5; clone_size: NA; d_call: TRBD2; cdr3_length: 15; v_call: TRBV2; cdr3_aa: CASRGTSGGLGTQYF; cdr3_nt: TGTGCCAGCAGAGGGACTAGCGGGGGCCTAGGGACCCAGTACTTC
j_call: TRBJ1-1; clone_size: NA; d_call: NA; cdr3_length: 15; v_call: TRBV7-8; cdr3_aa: CASSLAVWGDTEAFF; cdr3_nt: TGTGCCAGCAGCTTAGCGGTCTGGGGGGACACTGAAGCTTTCTTT
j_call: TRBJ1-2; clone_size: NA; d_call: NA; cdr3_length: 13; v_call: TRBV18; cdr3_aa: CASSPGAQYGYTF; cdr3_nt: TGTGCCAGCTCACCGGGGGCCCAATATGGCTACACCTTC
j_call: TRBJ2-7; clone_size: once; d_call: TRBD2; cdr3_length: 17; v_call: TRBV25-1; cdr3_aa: CASSGLAGGQPSYEQYF; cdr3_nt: TGTGCCAGCAGTGGACTAGCGGGGGGGCAACCTTCCTACGAGCAGTACTTC
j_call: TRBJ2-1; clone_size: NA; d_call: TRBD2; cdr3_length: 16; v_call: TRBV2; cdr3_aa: CASSGMTSGYYNEQFF; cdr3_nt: TGTGCCAGCAGTGGGATGACTAGCGGATACTACAATGAGCAGTTCTTC
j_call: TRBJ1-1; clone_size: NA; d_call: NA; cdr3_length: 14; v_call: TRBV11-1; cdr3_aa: CASSLTYQNTEAFF; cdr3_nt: TGTGCCAGCAGCTTAACATATCAAAACACTGAAGCTTTCTTT